The clone carrying this TCR beta chain was counted between two and nine times. Antigen: not known. This specimen comes from a study of immune evolution from preneoplasia to lung adenocarcinoma. Study-level findings and limits: Normal lung had the highest top T cell clone frequencies. Later-stage lesions appeared to have more T cells, more diversity, less clonality.

This table comes from immunoSEQ multiplex PCR, and its TCRdb copy is limited to in-frame clones, with some not included. Among some 850 clones listed, 84% were seen once. Sequencing used FFPE atypical adenomatous hyperplasia tissue from the lung. Subset described: atypical adenomatous hyperplasia (AAH), lung preneoplasia. This sequence was found in a person aged 65 to 79 with lung adenocarcinoma.

Here the CDR3 DNA reads TGTGCCAGCAGCCCCTCGACAGGGGAAGGCTACGAGCAGTACTTC. Translated, it gives CASSPSTGEGYEQYF. V gene TRBV9 combines with J gene TRBJ2-7; 8 bases line up with TRBD1. The V gene end was trimmed by 4 bases and the J gene end by 3 bases; junction bases not matched to a gene: 9. Germline V lookup: CDR1 SGDLS, CDR2 YYNGEE. The CDR3 is 15 amino acids.